What follows describes a single TCR beta chain. Its target antigen remains unknown. The input lacks base qualities; no much larger clone sits a single base away. Preparation of the library involved the immunoSEQ multiplex PCR assay. For the multiplex PCR, a mixture combining 60 forward primers for TCR Vbeta segments and 13 reverse primers for TCR Jbeta segments was used. The CDR3 region of rearranged TCR beta genes was amplified from genomic DNA with a multiplex PCR assay. On the Illumina HiSeq System, the amplified TCR beta libraries were sequenced as 87-base-pair reads. Turning to the authors' computational methods: A later analysis tallied roughly 76 million unique TCR beta chains across the 640 or so repertoires, and 10 million to 11 million of those chains were shared by two or more donors. To remove PCR and sequencing errors, raw reads were error-corrected and collapsed into unique sequences using a nearest-neighbor algorithm that merged closely related sequences. V, D and J gene segments were assigned by aligning CDR3 sequences to IMGT reference sequences. For a sequence to be retained, a match of at least six nucleotides was required to both a V gene segment and a J gene segment. Rearrangements were called productive when the CDR3 lacked stop codons and stayed in frame with V and J; all others were non-productive. Following IMGT convention, CDR3 was defined as the stretch from the second conserved V-encoded cysteine up to the conserved J-encoded phenylalanine. Sequences without an unambiguous match to a single V gene segment were excluded from the earlier analysis of 450 to 650 of the donors. An earlier analysis of almost 600 of the donors classified V segments as functional when productive rearrangements were above 56.7% and as segregating when the standard deviation between donors was above 5%. A statistical classification framework was developed to diagnose cytomegalovirus status using the catalog of TCR beta chain sequences. A later analysis assigned V and J genes by comparing TCR nucleotide sequences with IMGT/GENE-DB human TR gene sequences. In a later analysis, CDR3 sequences and most-parsimonious VDJ recombination scenarios were assigned using the TCRdist pipeline. A later analysis defined each TCR beta chain by its CDR3 amino acid sequence plus V-gene family, and excluded reads lacking a unique V-gene family. A later analysis removed several hundred highly shared, low-generation-probability nucleotide sequences to deal with suspected cross-contamination and a sequencing artifact. In a later analysis, a clonal expansion index for each public chain was calculated from normalized within-repertoire ranks of inferred template counts. A later analysis computed generation probabilities with a VDJ recombination model fitted to out-of-frame rearrangements, and checked the results against IGoR. A later analysis scored TCR-TCR, TCR-HLA and TCR-CMV co-occurrence with hypergeometric tests, applying a repertoire-size bias correction to TCR pairs. To estimate false discovery rates, a later analysis permuted the HLA or CMV assignments 20 times. In a later analysis, co-occurring TCRs were grouped with DBSCAN, and TCRdist sequence similarity was added when clustering was performed within HLA-allele-positive subsets. Repertoires with fewer than 30,000 or more than 120,000 public chains, plus five repertoires with anomalous nucleotide sharing, were excluded from co-occurrence clustering. TCRdb mirrors the immuneACCESS table, restricted to in-frame sequences. Some clones are absent from its copies; in checked studies, under half trace to an unresolved V gene, and the reason for the others is unknown. The V and J calls and clone size were taken over from that table, and D and trimming were inferred from the DNA. Present in this sample are over 150,000 clones, 84% of which were seen just once. The top ten hold more than 0.95% of the sample.

The CDR1 and CDR2 encoded by the germline V gene are MGHDK and SYGVNS. V lost 4 bases and J lost 4 bases, and the count of bases not matched to a germline gene is 3. The CDR3 has 13 amino acids, counting the end cysteine and phenylalanine. Only the CDR3 part of the read is kept: 39 bases, read in frame from the first base. In total, 500 to 700 healthy bone marrow donors made up the cohort. Cohort members were all nominally healthy when sampled, although unrecorded immune exposures were likely present. The donor was CMV seropositive and was included in the group of 270 or so seropositive cohort members. Each donor provided a peripheral blood sample, and peripheral blood mononuclear cells were used for TCR beta sequencing. The Qiagen DNeasy Blood Extraction Kit was used to extract genomic DNA from the blood cell samples. This record belongs to a study of cytomegalovirus exposure and HLA in healthy donors (dated by TCRdb to the late 2010s). A note on the overall study: An earlier analysis of 587 of the donors reported under 300 Gb of sequence data and 95 million to 120 million unique TCR beta sequences obtained from around 170 million T cells. About 280 gigabases of sequencing data and roughly 81 million unique TCR sequences made up an early release that covered 500 to 700 HLA-typed donors. Of the 300 to 450 genotyped donors, over 80% were placed in the genetic ancestry cluster associated with self-reported Caucasian donors. The aim of the study was to test whether cataloging public T cell receptors could identify signatures of past pathogen exposure. The T cell repertoires of 666 subjects were profiled by immunosequencing and related to cytomegalovirus serostatus. A separate validation cohort of 100 to 150 different subjects was used in addition to the roughly 700-subject first cohort. High-throughput TCR immunosequencing, statistical association of individual TCRs with disease status, and machine learning were combined to predict cytomegalovirus infection status. To study patterns of TCR occurrence, a later analysis re-analyzed previously published TCR beta repertoires from 650 to 750 donors and added high-resolution HLA genotyping. The later analysis used no new phenotypic data to find candidate immune exposures, relying instead on TCR beta sequences and their occurrence across donors. An earlier analysis of approximately 580 of the donors used high-throughput TCR beta sequencing to judge whether each TCR beta V gene segment behaved as functional or pseudogenic. Donor age, sex, ethnicity and CMV serostatus were compiled together with the repertoire data. Genome-wide SNP genotypes for about 60% of the roughly 700 donors were used in a later genetic analysis, which treated that subset as a discovery cohort. All discovery cohort repertoires had been generated on a single sequencing platform. Both class I and class II loci were covered by HLA typing, at four-digit resolution. The number of donors typed differed by locus, with roughly 620-630 for A, B, C, DRB1 and DQB1, over 500 for DQA1, 600 to 610 for DPA1, and some 450 for DPB1. Because of strong linkage in the cohort, roughly five DR-DQ haplotypes were treated as single units for association and clustering. Among under 450 genotyped donors of the cohort, an average of about 240,000 unique TCR beta nucleotide sequences were sequenced per donor, approximately 20% of them non-productive. What the study reported, not specific to this receptor: In a later analysis, most CMV-associated TCR beta chains were found to appear HLA-restricted, with HLA associations seemingly driven largely by CMV exposure. Across donors, most TCR sequences were observed very rarely, whereas some public TCRs were present in many individuals. The classifier was reported to diagnose cytomegalovirus status with high specificity and sensitivity in both the original cohort and the validation cohort. A few of the identified cytomegalovirus-associated TCR beta chains were confirmed in vitro to be specific for cytomegalovirus antigens. A cluster of highly shared sequence variants was judged likely to represent a technical artifact of the sequencing pipeline. According to a later analysis, TCR association rates differed among HLA loci, with DRB1 alleles showing the most associated TCRs and HLA-C alleles showing the fewest. The authors suggested that the approach could potentially be generalized to other disease states and immunological phenotypes. A total of 164 TCR beta chains were listed by the study as associated with cytomegalovirus. According to a later analysis, parvovirus B19, influenza, CMV and Epstein-Barr virus appeared linked to several top co-occurrence clusters. A further reported finding was that TCR beta sequences accurately predicted the HLA-A and HLA-B alleles for most subjects in the first cohort. A later analysis found that HLA-associated TCR beta chains were more clonally expanded and had lower generation probabilities than equally common non-associated chains. When HLA alleles, especially DR and DQ, strongly co-occurred, attributing TCR associations to individual alleles was difficult. According to a later genetic analysis, donors in an Asian-associated ancestry cluster had fewer N-insertions in productive TCRs than the approximately 700-donor mean. Linkage disequilibrium might explain the correlated functional status among segregating V segments, but an unknown experimental factor could not be ruled out. At a false discovery rate of 0.05, a later analysis linked about 16,000 TCR beta sequences to specific HLA alleles. In an earlier analysis of about 550 of the donors, most TCR beta V segments were observed in productive rearrangements about 87% or about 30% of the time, broadly matching IMGT annotations. The cohort was sequenced for TCR beta chains only, and without alpha or paired-chain data the features that could be detected were limited. Immune exposure information for the cohort was limited to CMV serostatus. Because HLA typing was missing for some donors at each locus, association tests included only the typed subset. An association between a missense DCLRE1C variant and V-gene and J-gene trimming of TCR beta chains was found in a later genetic analysis and replicated in an independent cohort. About 17 rarely observed V segments, including chromosome 9 orphons, were excluded from the earlier analysis of several hundred of the donors because counts were too low. Some IMGT-functional V segments, including TRBV6-2 and TRBV6-3, could not be distinguished by the 87-base-pair reads and were therefore excluded. Roughly uniform sequencing depth across donors was assumed in presence/absence analyses, although this assumption may not hold.

This receptor was taken from a girl aged 2-9 years in good health and CMV-seropositive. The chain is assembled from TRBV25-1 and TRBJ2-7; the central 8 bases match TRBD1. The sequencing sample was made of PBMCs. The sequenced DNA is TGTGCCAGCAGTGGGGGGGACAGGTACGAGCAGTACTTC. This yields the protein CASSGGDRYEQYF.